This T cell receptor beta chain is from a study of cytomegalovirus exposure and HLA in healthy donors. Across the whole study: Earlier sequencing of 200 million or so T cells yielded roughly 120 million unique TCR beta sequences.

The PCR had 60 Vbeta and 13 Jbeta primers. This table comes from immunoSEQ multiplex PCR, and its TCRdb copy is limited to in-frame clones, with some not included. The top ten hold around 12% of the sample, which has about 73,000 clones, around 75% seen once. This CDR3 comprises 16 residues. Germline CDR1 is SNHLY and CDR2 is FYNNEI. V lost 8 bases and J 1 base, leaving 18 bases between the germline ends. The rearrangement joins TRBV2 to TRBJ1-5; no definite D call. Sequencing used PBMCs. The clonotype originates from a man in his sixties or seventies in good health and CMV-seronegative. The CDR3 is CASSDYLLVSNQPQHF. The CDR3 DNA reads as TGTGCCAGCTCGGACTATTTGTTGGTAAGCAATCAGCCCCAGCATTTT.